The 16 T cell receptor beta chains below were found in one sample sequenced in a study of cytomegalovirus exposure and HLA in healthy donors. Use of 60 Vbeta and 13 Jbeta primers characterized the PCR. Sequencing was performed with immunoSEQ multiplex PCR; in TCRdb, only in-frame clones are kept and a portion is missing. This listing includes roughly 55,000 clones. Sequencing used PBMCs. The receptors shown here come from a woman in her fifties or sixties in good health and CMV-seropositive.

To note about this clone: The identical CDR3 is also encoded by other nucleotide sequences in the sample. The V and J genes are TRBV5-1 and TRBJ2-7; 9 nucleotides agree with TRBD1. CDR3 size: 14 residues. Trimming at V came to 0 bases and at J to 7 bases, leaving 5 bases not matched to a gene. Germline CDR1 and CDR2: SGHRS and YFSETQ. The CDR3 nucleotides are TGCGCCAGCAGCTTGGCACAGGGGGCTGGGGAGCAGTACTTC. This gives the protein CASSLAQGAGEQYF.

V is TRBV5-6 and J is TRBJ1-6; a weak D match, TRBD1 (5 bases). Germline V lookup: CDR1 SGHDT, CDR2 YYEEEE. V was trimmed by 5 bases and J by 8 bases, leaving 14 bases between them. CDR3 size: 14 residues. CDR3 amino acids: CASRWGRRDSPLHF. In DNA form, the CDR3 reads TGTGCCAGCAGATGGGGACGGAGGGATTCACCCCTCCACTTT.

This chain uses TRBV6-1 with TRBJ2-3, with a possible D match to TRBD2 (6 bases). This CDR3 has 13 amino acids. Germline-derived CDR1 and CDR2 are MNHNS and SASEGT. V lost 6 bases and J 1 base, leaving 8 bases between the germline ends. The CDR3 DNA is TGTGCCAGCAGAGGCGGGGGCACAGATACGCAGTATTTT. Translating gives CASRGGGTDTQYF.

The V call is TRBV20-1, the J call TRBJ2-1, with 7 positions matching TRBD2. The CDR3 contains 11 residues. Germline V gene sequence: CDR1 DFQATT, CDR2 SNEGSKA (reference sequence). V lost 6 bases, J lost 8 bases, and 4 bases stayed unmatched. CDR3 protein: CSAWRGYEQFF. As DNA, the CDR3 is TGCAGTGCCTGGCGGGGGTATGAGCAGTTCTTC.

The CDR3 DNA sequence: TGTGCCAGCAGCTTGGAAGTCGGAGGCCCCAACTGGGAGCAGTACTTC. This encodes CASSLEVGGPNWEQYF. The chain is built from TRBV5-6 and TRBJ2-7, with a weak D call TRBD2 (5 bases). Germline CDR1 SGHDT, CDR2 YYEEEE. Between the trimmed V and J ends, which lost 0 bases and 7 bases, there was a span of 20 bases. The length of the CDR3 is 16 residues.

The chain links TRBV6-1 to TRBJ2-3, with 7 positions matching TRBD2. CDR1 and CDR2 from the germline V gene are MNHNS and SASEGT. The CDR3 consists of 15 residues. The J segment lost 1 base and the V segment lost 6 bases, leaving 7 bases of the junction unmatched. CDR3 nucleotides: TGTGCCAGCAGAGAGGGACTACCACGCACAGATACGCAGTATTTT. It encodes CASREGLPRTDTQYF.

The J gene is TRBJ2-1, the V gene TRBV5-6, with TRBD2 matching over 7 bases. CDR1 is SGHDT, CDR2 YYEEEE, per germline. The CDR3 contains 14 residues. Losses at the gene ends were 0 bases for V and 12 bases for J; bases not matched to a gene: 9. This CDR3 reads CASSLGWEVAGQFF. In DNA form, the CDR3 reads TGTGCCAGCAGCTTGGGTTGGGAGGTAGCGGGGCAGTTCTTC. Looking up the rest from reference TRBV5-6 and TRBJ2-1 gives the full variable domain: DAGVTQSPTHLIKTRGQQVTLRCSPKSGHDTVSWYQQALGQGPQFIFQYYEEEERQRGNFPDRFSGHQFPNYSSELNVNALLLGDSALYLCASSLGWEVAGQFFGPGTRLTVL.

The chain joins TRBV6-5 to TRBJ2-7, with D perhaps matching TRBD1 (6 bases). The germline V gene encodes CDR1 MNHEY and CDR2 SVGAGI. The CDR3 runs 13 residues. Trimming removed 7 bases from V and 2 bases from J, with 12 bases in between. CDR3 residues: CASIAQGAYEQYF. CDR3 DNA sequence: TGTGCCAGCATCGCACAGGGTGCCTACGAGCAGTACTTC.

This chain links TRBV19 with TRBJ1-5; perhaps TRBD1 as D (6 bases). Deletions cut 9 bases from V and 1 base from J, with 13 bases between. This CDR3 spans 14 amino acids. CDR1 is LNHDA, CDR2 SQIVND, per germline (reference sequence). CDR3 sequence: CASDNRVSNQPQHF. In DNA form, the CDR3 reads TGTGCCAGCGACAACAGGGTGAGCAATCAGCCCCAGCATTTT.

The chain combines TRBV7-9 with TRBJ1-6; D is ambiguous. Germline V gene sequence: CDR1 SEHNR, CDR2 FQNEAQ (reference sequence). Trimming left V 3 bases short and J 9 bases short, with 12 bases between. This CDR3 is 14 amino acids long. The CDR3 DNA reads TGTGCCAGCAGCTTCGAGGGAGCAAGTTCACCCCTCCACTTT. Translated: CASSFEGASSPLHF.

This rearrangement joins TRBV27 to TRBJ2-7, with TRBD1 matching over 8 bases. The CDR3 extends over 13 amino acids. The V gene end was trimmed by 5 bases and the J gene end by 5 bases; junction bases not matched to a gene: 5. CDR1 and CDR2 (germline): MNHEY, SMNVEV (reference sequence). In DNA form, the CDR3 reads TGTGCCAGCAGTCCCGGACAGGGAAACGAGCAGTACTTC. Its protein product is CASSPGQGNEQYF.

The CDR3 protein is CASSIRQVNQPQHF. In DNA, the CDR3 is TGCGCCAGCAGCATTCGACAGGTGAATCAGCCCCAGCATTTT. This sequence joins TRBV5-1 and TRBJ1-5; D possibly corresponds to TRBD1 (6 bases). The CDR3 loop spans 14 amino acids. With 4 bases removed from V and 4 bases from J, the gap between germline ends came to 12 bases. CDR1 is SGHRS and CDR2 is YFSETQ in the germline V gene.

The V and J genes are TRBV7-2 and TRBJ1-5; D might be TRBD1 (6 bases). V dropped 5 bases and J dropped 9 bases, with 17 bases sitting between them. Germline CDR1 reads SGHTA; CDR2 reads FQGNSA. The CDR3 contains 14 residues. The CDR3 protein is CASSITGTSGPQHF. For the CDR3, the DNA is TGTGCCAGCAGCATAACAGGGACCTCCGGGCCCCAGCATTTT.

The chain uses TRBV19 and TRBJ1-2, with TRBD1 matching 7 bases. CDR1 is LNHDA, CDR2 SQIVND, per germline (reference sequence). V lost 3 bases to trimming and J lost 4 bases; unmatched junction nucleotides: 8. The CDR3 is 15 residues long. The chain's CDR3 is CASSIEGGRIYGYTF. The CDR3 nucleotides read TGTGCCAGTAGTATCGAAGGGGGCAGGATCTATGGCTACACCTTC.

The rearrangement links TRBV6-5 to TRBJ1-1, with D hard to call. This CDR3 has 14 residues. The germline CDR1 and CDR2 sequences are MNHEY and SVGAGI. V was trimmed by 2 bases and J by 0 bases, leaving 7 bases between them. CDR3 loop: CASSYGQVNTEAFF. CDR3 nucleotides: TGTGCCAGCAGTTACGGGCAGGTGAACACTGAAGCTTTCTTT.

The CDR3: CASSPYQGGSIVETQYF. The CDR3 DNA is TGTGCCAGCTCACCATATCAAGGAGGATCAATCGTGGAGACCCAGTACTTC. The J gene is TRBJ2-5, the V gene TRBV18, with D possibly matching TRBD2 (5 bases). There are 17 residues in the CDR3. V was pared by 2 bases and J by 5 bases, with 21 bases between. From germline, CDR1 is KGHSH and CDR2 LQKENI. Complete variable domain (other parts from reference TRBV18 and TRBJ2-5): NAGVMQNPRHLVRRRGQEARLRCSPMKGHSHVYWYRQLPEEGLKFMVYLQKENIIDESGMPKERFSAEFPKEGPSILRIQQVVRGDSAAYFCASSPYQGGSIVETQYFGPGTRLLVL.